This passage covers 14 T cell receptor beta chains from one sample sequenced in a study of tumor and adjacent non-tumor tissue in lung cancer. The template was RNA from unsorted bulk tissue. The normal lung tissue was taken more than 3 cm from the tumor edge. A modified ARM-PCR protocol with three rounds of nested PCR amplified TCRbeta. Using its own MiXCR run on the multiplex PCR reads, TCRdb lists one record per CDR3 protein. Of tens of thousands of distinct CDR3 sequences in the sample, about 56% were seen once. The specimen sequenced was distant non-tumor lung tissue. These receptors all come from a man aged 65-85 years with non-small cell lung cancer.

About this clonotype: One end of the junction is discordant with germline, which a read error may explain. The chain combines TRBV12-3 or TRBV12-4 with TRBJ2-3, with D tentatively TRBD2 (6 bases). This CDR3 has 14 amino acids. CDR3 loop: CASRPGLLTDTKYF. The CDR3 DNA is TGTGCCAGCAGGCCGGGACTCCTCACGGATACGAAGTATTTT.

As concerns this clonotype: This may come from a read error, since a much larger clone is one base off. Since no conserved phenylalanine or tryptophan closes the CDR3, a read error is the likely cause. V usage is TRBV5-4 and J usage is TRBJ2-5; D unclear. V lost 6 bases to trimming and J lost 2 bases, with 11 bases between them. CDR3 length: 13 amino acids. Germline V gene data show CDR1 as SGHNT and CDR2 as YYREEE (reference sequence). In nucleotides, the CDR3 is TGTGCCAGCAAGGCAGCCCTGCAAGAGACCCAGTACTCC. Translation: CASKAALQETQYS.

Concerning this clonotype itself: This may stem from a read error, because a much larger clone lies one nucleotide away. The V call is TRBV5-1, the J call TRBJ2-5, with D perhaps TRBD1 (6 bases). This CDR3 comprises 15 residues. CDR1 SGHRS and CDR2 YFSETQ come from the germline V gene. The CDR3 DNA reads as TGCGCCAGCATCTTGGCCGGGACATACCAAGAGACCCAGTACTTC. Translation gives CASILAGTYQETQYF.

Of note for this clonotype: At one of its ends the junction is not consistent with the germline gene, which may arise from a read error. V gene TRBV11-2 combines with J gene TRBJ2-7; TRBD1 is a possible D gene (6 bases). CDR3 length: 15 residues. The germline CDR1 and CDR2 sequences are SGHAT and FQNNGV. This CDR3 is CVSNLEGHGAYEQYF. The CDR3 coding sequence is TGTGTCAGCAACTTAGAGGGACATGGGGCCTACGAGCAGTACTTC.

This clonotype was observed at least ten times. The chain carries TRBV29-1 and TRBJ1-1; 9 bases are shared with TRBD1. Germline CDR1 is SQVTM and CDR2 is ANQGSEA. The trim removed 7 bases at V and 3 bases at J, leaving 15 bases unmatched. The CDR3 consists of 16 residues. The CDR3 DNA reads as TGCAGCGCCGGAAAGGGACAGGGTAAGAGGGACACTGAAGCTTTCTTT. As protein: CSAGKGQGKRDTEAFF.

CDR3 in amino acids: CAWSTTGSRIEAFF. CDR3 nucleotide sequence: TGTGCCTGGAGTACGACAGGGAGTAGGATTGAAGCTTTCTTT. This chain uses TRBV30 with TRBJ1-1, with TRBD1 matching over 7 bases. CDR1 is GTSNPN and CDR2 is SVGIG in the germline V gene (reference sequence). The CDR3 sequence is 14 residues long. J lost 7 bases, V lost 2 bases, and 10 bases had no gene match.

This clonotype was recorded at least ten times. CDR3 nucleotide sequence: TGCGCCAGCAGCGAGCTAGCGGGGGGGCTGGGCATTCAGTACTTC. Translating it yields CASSELAGGLGIQYF. J is TRBJ2-4 and V is TRBV4-1; 12 nucleotides agree with TRBD2. The CDR3 extends over 15 amino acids. V gave up 5 bases and J gave up 9 bases; unmatched junction bases: 8. Looked up from germline, CDR1 is MGHRA and CDR2 is YSYEKL.

The chain carries TRBV11-2 and TRBJ2-4; possible D gene TRBD2, 5 bases. V lost 5 bases and J lost 5, with 7 bases in between. Germline V gives CDR1 SGHAT, CDR2 FQNNGV. The length of the CDR3 is 12 residues. Here the CDR3 DNA reads TGTGCCAGCAGCCTAGCTGAAAACATTCAGTACTTC. Its protein is CASSLAENIQYF.

A remark on this clonotype: This may come from a read error, since a much larger clone is one base off. The chain recombines TRBV6-5 with TRBJ2-1; D might be TRBD2 (7 bases). Germline V CDR1 and CDR2: MNHEY, SVGAGI. The V end lost 5 bases, the J end lost 2 bases, and 16 bases lay between the germline ends. This CDR3 contains 16 residues. In nucleotides, the CDR3 is TGTGCCAGCAGTCCCTACGCGGGGGCCCCCTACAATGAGCAGTTCTTC. Protein: CASSPYAGAPYNEQFF.

The chain's CDR3 is CASSTGQGLANTQYF. DNA for the CDR3: TGTGCCAGCAGCACTGGTCAGGGTTTAGCAAATACGCAGTATTTT. The chain employs TRBV11-2 and TRBJ2-3, with TRBD1 as a possible D gene (5 bases). Trimming removed 5 bases at V and 7 bases at J, with 19 bases between. Germline lookup yields CDR1 SGHAT and CDR2 FQNNGV. The CDR3 is 15 amino acids.

This clonotype was detected a few times. V usage is TRBV20-1 and J usage is TRBJ2-5, with unresolved D. Trimming took 3 bases from V and 5 from J, leaving 16 bases between them. In germline, CDR1 is DFQATT, CDR2 SNEGSKA (reference sequence). CDR3 length: 14 amino acids. CDR3 DNA: TGCAGTGCTAGGTACGAGGAGATCAAGGAGACCCAGTACTTC. This translates into CSARYEEIKETQYF.

A remark on this clonotype: Given a much more abundant clone one base away, this may be a read error. The V call is TRBV29-1, the J call TRBJ1-6; possible D gene TRBD1, 6 bases. In germline, CDR1 is SQVTM, CDR2 ANQGSEA. This CDR3 contains 13 residues. CDR3 in amino acids: CSVGTAYNSLLHF. For the CDR3, the DNA is TGCAGCGTTGGGACAGCGTATAATTCACTCCTCCACTTT.

Comment on this clonotype: One end of the junction fails to match germline, which may point to a read error. The rearrangement links TRBV11-2 to TRBJ2-5, with 7 bases identical to TRBD2. Per the germline V gene, CDR1 is SGHAT and CDR2 is FQNNGV. This CDR3 region has 14 residues. CDR3 bases: TGTGCCATCAGCTCCTGGGAGGGCCGAGAAACCCAGTACTTC. Amino acid sequence: CAISSWEGRETQYF.

Comments on this clonotype: Germline and junction disagree at one end, which may indicate a read error. Here the CDR3 DNA reads TGTGCCAGCAGTTACTCGATTAGCGGGGGCAAAAACACTCAGTGCTTC. Residues: CASSYSISGGKNTQCF. The J gene is TRBJ2-4, the V gene TRBV6-5, with 9 bases that match TRBD2. The length of the CDR3 is 16 residues. CDR1 is MNHEY and CDR2 is SVGAGI in the germline V gene.